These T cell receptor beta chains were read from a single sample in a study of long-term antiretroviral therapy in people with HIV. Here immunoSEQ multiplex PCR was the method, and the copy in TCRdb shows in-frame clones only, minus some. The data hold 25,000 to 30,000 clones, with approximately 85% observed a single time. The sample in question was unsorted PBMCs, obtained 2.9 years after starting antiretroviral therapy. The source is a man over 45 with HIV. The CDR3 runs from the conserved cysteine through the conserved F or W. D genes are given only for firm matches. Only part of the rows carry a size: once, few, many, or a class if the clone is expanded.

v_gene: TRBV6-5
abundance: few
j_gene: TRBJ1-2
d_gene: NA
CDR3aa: CASSPTRDRKGYTF
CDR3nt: TGTGCCAGCAGCCCCACGCGAGACAGAAAAGGCTACACCTTC

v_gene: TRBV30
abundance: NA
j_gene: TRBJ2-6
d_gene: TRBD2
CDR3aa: CAWAHGLGGNSGANVLTF
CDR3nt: TGTGCCTGGGCCCATGGGTTGGGGGGGAACTCTGGGGCCAACGTCCTGACTTTC

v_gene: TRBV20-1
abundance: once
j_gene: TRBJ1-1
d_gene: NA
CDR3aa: CSAPAGVRAFF
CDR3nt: TGCAGTGCCCCGGCGGGAGTACGAGCTTTCTTT

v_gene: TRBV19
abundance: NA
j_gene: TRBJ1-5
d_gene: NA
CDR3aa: CASSIYGYSNQPQHF
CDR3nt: TGTGCCAGTAGTATATACGGATATAGCAATCAGCCCCAGCATTTT

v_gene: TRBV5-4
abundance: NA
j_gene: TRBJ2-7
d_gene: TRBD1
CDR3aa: CASSFPGTGRNEQYF
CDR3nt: TGTGCCAGCAGCTTCCCCGGGACAGGGCGGAACGAGCAGTACTTC

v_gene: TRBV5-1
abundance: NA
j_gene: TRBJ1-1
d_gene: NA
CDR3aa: CASSLVREAEAFF
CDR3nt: TGCGCCAGCAGCTTGGTACGGGAGGCTGAAGCTTTCTTT

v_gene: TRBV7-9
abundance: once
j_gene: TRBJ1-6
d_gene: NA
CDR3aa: CASSLEGSNSPLHF
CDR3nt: TGTGCCAGCAGCTTAGAGGGTAGTAATTCACCCCTCCACTTT

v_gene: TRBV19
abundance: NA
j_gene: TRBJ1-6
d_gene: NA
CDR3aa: CASREVNSPLHF
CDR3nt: TGTGCCAGTAGAGAAGTCAATTCACCCCTCCACTTT

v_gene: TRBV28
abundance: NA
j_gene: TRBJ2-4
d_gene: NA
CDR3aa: CASSSVPGPKNIQYF
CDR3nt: TGTGCCAGCAGCTCCGTACCGGGCCCTAAAAACATTCAGTACTTC

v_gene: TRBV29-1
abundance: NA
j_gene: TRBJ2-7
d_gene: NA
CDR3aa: CSVEVSTYEQYF
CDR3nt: TGCAGCGTTGAAGTAAGCACTTACGAGCAGTACTTC

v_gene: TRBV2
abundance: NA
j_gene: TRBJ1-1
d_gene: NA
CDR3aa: CASSDDSSEAFF
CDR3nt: TGTGCCAGCAGTGACGACAGCTCCGAAGCTTTCTTT

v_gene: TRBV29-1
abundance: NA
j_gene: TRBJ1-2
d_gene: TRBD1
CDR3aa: CSARTGNYGYTF
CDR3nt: TGCAGCGCACGGACAGGGAACTATGGCTACACCTTC

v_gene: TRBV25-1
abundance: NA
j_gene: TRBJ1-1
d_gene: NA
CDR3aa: CASSKNQNMNTEAFF
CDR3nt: TGTGCCAGCAGTAAAAACCAGAATATGAACACTGAAGCTTTCTTT

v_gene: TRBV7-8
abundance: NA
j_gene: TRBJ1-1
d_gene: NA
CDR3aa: CASSRGGNTEAFF
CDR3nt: TGTGCCAGCAGCCGAGGGGGGAACACTGAAGCTTTCTTT

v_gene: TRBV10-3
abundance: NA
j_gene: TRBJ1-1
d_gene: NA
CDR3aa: CAISESGTAGEAFF
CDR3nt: TGTGCCATCAGTGAGTCGGGGACGGCGGGTGAAGCTTTCTTT

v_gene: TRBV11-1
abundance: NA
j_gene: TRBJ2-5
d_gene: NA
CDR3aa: CASSLMGGGETQYF
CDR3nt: TGTGCCAGCAGCTTAATGGGGGGCGGAGAGACCCAGTACTTC

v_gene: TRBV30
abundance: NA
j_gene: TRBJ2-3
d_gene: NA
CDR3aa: CAWSVLAGEVTQYF
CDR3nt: TGTGCCTGGAGTGTATTGGCCGGGGAGGTAACGCAGTATTTT

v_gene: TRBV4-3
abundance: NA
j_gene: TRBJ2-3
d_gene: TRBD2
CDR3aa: CASSQDNALAGADTQYF
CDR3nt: TGCGCCAGCAGCCAAGATAACGCACTAGCGGGGGCAGATACGCAGTATTTT

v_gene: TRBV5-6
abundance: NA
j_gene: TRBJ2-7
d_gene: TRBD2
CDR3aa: CASSPGTRVYEQYF
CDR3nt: TGTGCCAGCAGTCCCGGGACTAGGGTCTACGAGCAGTACTTC

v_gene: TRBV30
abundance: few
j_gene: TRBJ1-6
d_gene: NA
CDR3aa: CAWSESDSLHF
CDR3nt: TGTGCCTGGAGTGAAAGCGACTCCCTCCACTTT

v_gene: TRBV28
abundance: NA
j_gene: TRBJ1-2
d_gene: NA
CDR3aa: CASFNEGRNYGYTF
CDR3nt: TGTGCCAGCTTTAATGAGGGTAGAAACTATGGCTACACCTTC

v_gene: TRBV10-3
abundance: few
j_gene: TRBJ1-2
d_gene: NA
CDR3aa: CAISELIRYGYTF
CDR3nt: TGTGCCATCAGTGAGCTCATTAGGTATGGCTACACCTTC

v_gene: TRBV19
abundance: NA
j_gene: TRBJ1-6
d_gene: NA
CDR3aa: CASSKPLDPFRSNSPLHF
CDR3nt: TGTGCCAGTAGTAAACCCCTTGACCCCTTTCGCAGTAATTCACCCCTCCACTTT

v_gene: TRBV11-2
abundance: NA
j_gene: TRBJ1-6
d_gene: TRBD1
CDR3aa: CASSRLTGDPGNSPLHF
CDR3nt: TGTGCCAGCAGCCGCCTAACAGGGGACCCTGGTAATTCACCCCTCCACTTT

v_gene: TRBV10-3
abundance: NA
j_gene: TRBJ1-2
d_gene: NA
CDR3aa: CAISADTRYGYTF
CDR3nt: TGTGCCATCAGTGCGGACACCCGCTATGGCTACACCTTC

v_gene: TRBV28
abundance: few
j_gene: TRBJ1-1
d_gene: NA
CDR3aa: CASSLMNTEAFF
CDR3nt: TGTGCCAGCAGTTTAATGAACACTGAAGCTTTCTTT

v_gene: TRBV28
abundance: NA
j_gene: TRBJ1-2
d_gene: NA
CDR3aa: CASISTSSGYTF
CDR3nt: TGTGCCAGCATCTCCACCTCGTCGGGCTACACCTTC

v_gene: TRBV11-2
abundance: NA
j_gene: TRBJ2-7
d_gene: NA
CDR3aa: CASSQLGPTDYEQYF
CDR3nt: TGTGCCAGCAGCCAACTGGGCCCAACAGACTACGAGCAGTACTTC

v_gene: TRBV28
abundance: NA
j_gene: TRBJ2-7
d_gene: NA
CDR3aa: CASSRGHPTIYEQYF
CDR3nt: TGTGCCAGCAGTCGAGGACACCCCACGATTTACGAGCAGTACTTC

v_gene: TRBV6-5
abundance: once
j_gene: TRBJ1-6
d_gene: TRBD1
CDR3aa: CASSLDRVGSPLHF
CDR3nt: TGTGCCAGCAGTCTTGACAGGGTAGGTTCACCCCTCCACTTT

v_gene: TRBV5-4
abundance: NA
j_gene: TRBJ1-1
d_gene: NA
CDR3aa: CASRRGTEAFF
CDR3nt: TGTGCCAGCAGAAGGGGCACTGAAGCTTTCTTT

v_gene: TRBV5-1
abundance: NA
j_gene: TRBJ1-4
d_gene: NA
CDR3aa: CASSLAAPASEKLFF
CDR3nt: TGCGCCAGCAGCTTGGCGGCCCCCGCCAGTGAAAAACTGTTTTTT

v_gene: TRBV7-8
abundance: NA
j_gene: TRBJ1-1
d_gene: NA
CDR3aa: CASSPGAQNTEAFF
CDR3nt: TGTGCCAGCAGCCCGGGGGCCCAGAACACTGAAGCTTTCTTT

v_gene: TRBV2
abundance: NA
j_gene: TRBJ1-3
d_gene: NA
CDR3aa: CASSEQGSGNTIYF
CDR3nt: TGTGCCAGCAGTGAACAGGGGTCTGGAAACACCATATATTTT